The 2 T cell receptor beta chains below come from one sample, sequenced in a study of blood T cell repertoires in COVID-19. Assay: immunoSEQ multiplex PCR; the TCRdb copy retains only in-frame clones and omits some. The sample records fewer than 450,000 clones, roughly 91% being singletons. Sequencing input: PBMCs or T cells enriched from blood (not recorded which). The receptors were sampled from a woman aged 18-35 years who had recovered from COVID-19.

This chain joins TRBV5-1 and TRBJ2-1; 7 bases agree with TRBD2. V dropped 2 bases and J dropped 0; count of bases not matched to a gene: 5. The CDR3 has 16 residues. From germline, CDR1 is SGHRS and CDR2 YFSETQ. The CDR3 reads CASSLLSGASYNEQFF. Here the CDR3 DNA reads TGCGCCAGCAGCTTACTCAGCGGGGCCTCCTACAATGAGCAGTTCTTC.

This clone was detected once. The CDR3 here is CASSEPGLAGATLRGDTQYF. The CDR3 nucleotides are TGTGCCAGCAGTGAACCGGGACTAGCGGGGGCCACTCTCAGGGGAGATACGCAGTATTTT. The rearrangement uses TRBV2 and TRBJ2-3, with TRBD2 identical over 14 bases. CDR3 length: 20 residues. Germline CDR1 SNHLY, CDR2 FYNNEI. Unmatched junction bases numbered 15, after V lost 2 bases and J lost 5 bases.